This T cell receptor beta chain was found in a study of cytomegalovirus exposure and HLA in healthy donors. The PCR used 60 Vbeta and 13 Jbeta primers. Here immunoSEQ multiplex PCR was the method, and the copy in TCRdb shows in-frame clones only, minus some. Of some 160,000 clones detected, approximately 80% appear once; the ten largest clones hold around 1.4%. Per germline, CDR1 LGHNA and CDR2 YNFKEQ. The CDR3 has 14 residues. Trimming removed 1 base from V and 11 bases from J; junction bases left unmatched: 8. Broader study findings: Per a prior analysis, the majority of TCR beta V segments were productive roughly 87% or roughly 30% of the time. Among the CMV-associated chains, three were confirmed in vitro as specific for CMV antigens. Cytomegalovirus-associated status was assigned to around 160 TCR beta chains.

Details on this clone: No antigen is known for it.

V and J are TRBV4-2 and TRBJ2-5; 9 bases align to TRBD1. This clonotype was obtained from a male donor in good health and CMV-seronegative. The specimen sequenced was PBMCs. For the CDR3, the DNA is TGTGCCAGCAGCCAAGCCGGGACAGGGATTGGGCAGTACTTC. Protein product: CASSQAGTGIGQYF.